This entry features one T cell receptor (beta chain) sequence. Its antigen is unknown. No much larger clone is present one base from it, and per-base qualities are unavailable. In light of the paper, this sample's treatment or condition label describes: randomized to nivolumab then ipilimumab (arm A) or the reverse (arm B). Prior DNA-damaging chemotherapy had not been received by any trial patient. Thawed PBMCs were sorted on a FACS Aria II flow cytometer to isolate live CD3+CD8+ cells negative for CD19 and CD56. Samples were obtained from patients with melanoma enrolled in CheckMate 064, a randomized, open-label phase II trial of sequential checkpoint blockade. Peripheral blood mononuclear cells were collected by leukapheresis, purified using Ficoll-Paque, and frozen in human serum containing around 9.8% DMSO. Purity of sorted blood CD3+CD8+ cells was verified at >95% immediately after sorting, followed by DNA extraction.

The CDR3 runs 16 amino acids, cysteine and phenylalanine included. Of the read, only the CDR3 DNA is kept; its 48 bases are in frame from base 1. After removal of 1 base from V and 6 bases from J, the junction retains 4 bases not matched to a gene. Taken from the germline V gene (reference sequence), the CDR1 and CDR2 loops are SEHNR and FQNEAQ. This sample is drawn from a study of sequential checkpoint blockade in melanoma (dated by TCRdb to the late 2010s). Looking at the study overall: Patients were assigned by 1:1 randomization to either first-line nivolumab followed by ipilimumab (arm A) or ipilimumab followed by nivolumab (arm B). Both trial sequences were followed by maintenance nivolumab.

TCRbeta CDR3 regions were immunosequenced from genomic DNA with the immunoSEQ Assay. Prior to high-throughput sequencing, genomic DNA was amplified by bias-controlled multiplex PCR. Regarding the original processing steps: To quantify the absolute abundance of each unique TCRbeta CDR3 region, the sequences were collapsed and filtered. Clonality, defined as 1 minus Pielou's evenness, was calculated using productive rearrangements only. Clones with significantly greater frequencies in on-treatment versus baseline samples were identified using a previously published method. TCRdb obtained this table from immuneACCESS and retained in-frame rearrangements with V and J assigned. These tables miss some clones; where compared with another copy, unresolved V genes account for less than half of the shortfall, and the remainder is unexplained. D and trimming were read from the DNA, whereas the V and J calls and clone size are those reported in that table. The sample has under 25,000 clones on record, about 81% of them singletons. The ten top clones hold approximately 40% of the sample.

The study at large found these results: The model for predicting response that combines TCR metrics with mutation burden needs to be validated in larger, independent patient cohorts.

The sequencing here drew on CD8+ T cells sorted from blood (inferred from file names), taken from a patient given nivolumab and ipilimumab in sequence. The V gene is TRBV7-9 and the J gene is TRBJ1-4, with 11 bases matching TRBD1. The clonotype comes from a human donor with melanoma. The sequenced DNA: TGTGCCAGCAGCTTAGGGGACAGGGGGATAGATGAAAAACTGTTTTTT. It encodes CASSLGDRGIDEKLFF.